This T cell receptor beta chain was recorded in a study of blood T cells in healthy people across ages. The germline gives CDR1 MGHDK, CDR2 SYGVNS. The CDR3 loop spans 17 amino acids. V lost 4 bases and J lost 8; bases outside the gene matches: 14. With a J-beta primer mix and a sample-barcoded 5' primer, a second PCR ran 7 to 11 cycles. From the 5' RACE reads, TCRdb called clonotypes with MiXCR, one entry per CDR3 protein. The profile shows approximately 690,000 distinct CDR3 sequences, approximately 50% of them singletons. Sequencing used blood. The sequence was collected from a man aged 55 to 70 in good health. The gene calls are TRBV25-1 and TRBJ1-6; 7 bases agree with TRBD1. The CDR3 DNA reads as TGTGCCAGCAGTGGATTTGAAGCCGGGACAGCGGATTCACCCCTCCACTTT. Its protein product is CASSGFEAGTADSPLHF.